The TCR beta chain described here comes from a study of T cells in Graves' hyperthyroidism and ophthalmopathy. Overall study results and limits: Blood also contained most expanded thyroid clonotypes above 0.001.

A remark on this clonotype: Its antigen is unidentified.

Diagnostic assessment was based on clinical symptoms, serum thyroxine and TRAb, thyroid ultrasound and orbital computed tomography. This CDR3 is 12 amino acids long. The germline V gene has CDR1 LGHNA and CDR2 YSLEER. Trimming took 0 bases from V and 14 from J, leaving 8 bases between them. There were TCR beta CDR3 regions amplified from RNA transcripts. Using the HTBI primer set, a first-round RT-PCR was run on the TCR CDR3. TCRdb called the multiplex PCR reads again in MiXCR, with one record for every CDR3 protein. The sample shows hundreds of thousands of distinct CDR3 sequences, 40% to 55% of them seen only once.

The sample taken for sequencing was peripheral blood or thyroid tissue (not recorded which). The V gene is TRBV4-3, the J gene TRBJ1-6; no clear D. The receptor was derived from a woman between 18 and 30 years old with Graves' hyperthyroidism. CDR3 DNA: TGCGCCAGCAGCCAAGATTATGTCACCCTCCACTTT. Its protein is CASSQDYVTLHF.